These 30 T cell receptor beta chains came from one sample sequenced in a study of T cell changes during pregnancy in multiple sclerosis. TCRdb's table, derived via immunoSEQ multiplex PCR, lists solely in-frame clones and lacks some. Of 55,000 or so clones in the sample, approximately 90% were seen once. The sequencing used CD4+ T cells from peripheral blood mononuclear cells, collected after pregnancy. The source is a female donor with multiple sclerosis, enrolled in a pregnancy study.

This chain uses TRBV6-4 with TRBJ2-5, with unresolved D. Germline V lookup: CDR1 MRHNA, CDR2 SNTAGT. The CDR3 runs 18 residues. V lost 1 base to trimming and J lost 2 bases, with 20 bases between them. CDR3 coding DNA: TGTGCCAGCAGTGACTTTAAAAGCGTTGAGCGCCCGCAAGAGACCCAGTACTTC. Protein sequence: CASSDFKSVERPQETQYF.

This rearrangement joins TRBV5-6 to TRBJ2-7, with 9 nucleotides matching TRBD1. Germline trimming cut 0 bases from V and 3 bases from J; bases unmatched to any gene: 4. In germline, CDR1 is SGHDT, CDR2 YYEEEE. The CDR3 loop spans 15 amino acids. CDR3 region: CASSLAGTGYYEQYF. The CDR3 DNA reads TGTGCCAGCAGCTTGGCCGGGACAGGGTACTACGAGCAGTACTTC.

This chain uses TRBV7-8 with TRBJ2-1; D gene ambiguous. The CDR3 sequence is 13 residues long. V was pared by 5 bases and J by 10 bases, with 15 bases between. Germline V lookup: CDR1 SGHVS, CDR2 FQNEAQ. CDR3 in amino acids: CASSPRFSPEQFF. The CDR3 DNA reads as TGTGCCAGCAGCCCCCGTTTTTCCCCCGAGCAGTTCTTC.

This clone appeared a single time. The chain couples TRBV7-3 to TRBJ2-1; D remains unclear. Germline values: CDR1 SGHTA, CDR2 FQGTGA. V was shortened by 2 bases and J by 0 bases, with 8 bases between the two germline ends. There are 15 residues in the CDR3. In nucleotides, the CDR3 is TGTGCCAGCAGCTTACGACTGTCCTCCTACAATGAGCAGTTCTTC. This sequence encodes CASSLRLSSYNEQFF.

V and J are TRBV9 and TRBJ1-2; D gene ambiguous. Deletions cut 0 bases from V and 8 bases from J, with 20 bases between. The CDR3 spans 16 residues. Germline CDR1 and CDR2: SGDLS and YYNGEE. The DNA for the CDR3 is TGTGCCAGCAGCGTAGAGCCCACCGGGTCTGTCCAGGGCTACACCTTC. This encodes CASSVEPTGSVQGYTF.

The chain couples TRBV19 to TRBJ1-1, with a possible D match to TRBD1 (5 bases). Germline V CDR1 and CDR2: LNHDA, SQIVND (reference sequence). V dropped 2 bases and J dropped 6 bases, with 16 bases sitting between them. CDR3 length: 15 amino acids. The CDR3 DNA reads TGTGCCAGTAGTATACCCCAGGGAGGGAGCGCTGAAGCTTTCTTT. Translated, it gives CASSIPQGGSAEAFF.

Notes on this clone: Within the sample, other DNA sequences also encode this same CDR3. The genes are TRBV9 and TRBJ1-2; possible D gene TRBD1, 6 bases. Trimming cost V 0 bases and J 1 base, with 10 bases left between them. The CDR3 covers 15 residues. CDR1 is SGDLS, CDR2 YYNGEE, per germline. DNA of the CDR3: TGTGCCAGCAGCGTAGGGGGGCAGGGTAACTATGGCTACACCTTC. It translates to CASSVGGQGNYGYTF. The variable domain in full, with the rest retrieved from reference TRBV9 and TRBJ1-2, is DSGVTQTPKHLITATGQRVTLRCSPRSGDLSVYWYQQSLDQGLQFLIQYYNGEERAKGNILERFSAQQFPDLHSELNLSSLELGDSALYFCASSVGGQGNYGYTFGSGTRLTVV.

This chain connects TRBV20-1 to TRBJ1-1; D gene uncertain. Trimming left V 4 bases short and J 6 bases short, with 9 bases between. CDR1 and CDR2 (germline): DFQATT, SNEGSKA (reference sequence). CDR3 length equals 11 residues. The DNA for the CDR3 is TGCAGTGCTATCCCCCACTCTGAAGCTTTCTTT. It encodes CSAIPHSEAFF.

The chain uses TRBV7-3 and TRBJ1-1, with 7 bases fitting TRBD1. CDR3 length: 13 amino acids. Germline assignment: CDR1 SGHTA and CDR2 FQGTGA. The J segment lost 8 bases and the V segment lost 2 bases, leaving 5 bases of the junction unmatched. This CDR3 reads CASSLLAGGEAFF. CDR3 coding DNA: TGTGCCAGCAGCTTATTGGCAGGGGGGGAAGCTTTCTTT.

A single count supports this clone. The chain has TRBV7-2 and TRBJ1-2, with D tentatively TRBD1 (6 bases). With 5 bases removed from V and 3 bases from J, the gap between germline ends came to 16 bases. Germline V gene lookup returns CDR1 SGHTA and CDR2 FQGNSA. The CDR3 has 15 amino acids. CDR3 sequence reads: CASSEVGRGDYGYTF. The CDR3 DNA sequence: TGTGCCAGCAGCGAAGTCGGCAGGGGAGACTATGGCTACACCTTC.

This clone showed up just once. This chain joins TRBV5-6 and TRBJ1-1; TRBD1 is a possible D gene (5 bases). The germline V and J ends were trimmed by 0 bases and 4 bases, with 10 bases remaining between them. Germline CDR1 reads SGHDT; CDR2 reads YYEEEE. This CDR3 region has 14 residues. CDR3: CASSLGQPSTEAFF. The CDR3 nucleotides read TGTGCCAGCAGCTTGGGACAGCCGAGCACTGAAGCTTTCTTT.

V is TRBV29-1 and J is TRBJ2-7; 9 bases are shared with TRBD2. The V and J ends lost 6 bases and 5 bases, in that order; junction bases with no gene match: 8. Germline V gene lookup returns CDR1 SQVTM and CDR2 ANQGSEA. The CDR3 spans 13 residues. The CDR3 protein is CSVAGLAGHEQYF. CDR3 DNA: TGCAGCGTGGCTGGGCTAGCGGGGCACGAGCAGTACTTC.

V gene TRBV7-2 combines with J gene TRBJ2-1; 9 nucleotides line up with TRBD2. The CDR3 runs 16 residues. Germline CDR1 is SGHTA and CDR2 is FQGNSA. V lost 5 bases, J lost 9 bases, and 14 bases stayed unmatched. CDR3 nucleotide sequence: TGTGCCAGCAGCCCCCGAGGGGCTAGCGGGGCATTTGAGCAGTTCTTC. The encoded protein is CASSPRGASGAFEQFF.

In this sample, this clone turned up once. The rearrangement joins TRBV6-5 to TRBJ1-1, with D perhaps TRBD1 (6 bases). V was cut by 8 bases and J by 4 bases, with 17 bases left in between. This CDR3 is built from 14 residues. Per germline, CDR1 MNHEY and CDR2 SVGAGI. CDR3 nucleotide sequence: TGTGCCAGCGGACAGAGGGGAAAAAGCACTGAAGCTTTCTTT. Its protein is CASGQRGKSTEAFF.

The rearrangement joins TRBV19 to TRBJ2-7; 8 bases are a match to TRBD1. V gave up 8 bases and J gave up 9 bases; unmatched junction bases: 21. The CDR3 consists of 16 residues. The germline gives CDR1 LNHDA, CDR2 SQIVND (reference sequence). CDR3 sequence reads: CASAPELDRALNGQYF. CDR3 nucleotides: TGTGCCAGTGCCCCGGAGTTGGACAGGGCCCTCAATGGGCAGTACTTC.

The chain links TRBV7-2 to TRBJ2-1; the D gene is possibly TRBD2 (6 bases). The V end was cut by 0 bases, the J end by 3 bases, with 9 bases between. Germline values: CDR1 SGHTA, CDR2 FQGNSA. The CDR3 covers 15 residues. The CDR3 sequence is CASSLAGGLYNEQFF. CDR3 coding DNA: TGTGCCAGCAGCTTAGCGGGGGGACTCTACAATGAGCAGTTCTTC.

The V and J genes are TRBV2 and TRBJ1-3; D is undetermined. V was pared by 6 bases and J by 4 bases, with 16 bases between. The germline V gene has CDR1 SNHLY and CDR2 FYNNEI. The CDR3 runs 15 residues. The CDR3 DNA is TGTGCCAGCAGAAGCGAAGGCTTGCCGGGAAACACCATATATTTT. Translating gives CASRSEGLPGNTIYF.

The chain recombines TRBV29-1 with TRBJ2-1; 8 nucleotides agree with TRBD2. The CDR3 totals 12 residues. The germline V gene has CDR1 SQVTM and CDR2 ANQGSEA. Unmatched junction bases numbered 3, after V lost 3 bases and J lost 8 bases. Written as DNA, the CDR3 is TGCAGCGTTGATTACGGGAGGGATGAGCAGTTCTTC. This gives the protein CSVDYGRDEQFF.

This chain joins TRBV18 and TRBJ2-3; the D gene is possibly TRBD1 (5 bases). The V gene's germline CDR1 is KGHSH and CDR2 LQKENI. V dropped 2 bases and J dropped 4 bases, with 19 bases sitting between them. The CDR3 extends over 17 amino acids. The chain's CDR3 is CASSPFVPRAVSDTQYF. The CDR3 DNA sequence: TGTGCCAGCTCACCATTCGTCCCCAGGGCTGTGTCAGATACGCAGTATTTT. The complete variable domain, with remaining parts taken from reference TRBV18 and TRBJ2-3, reads NAGVMQNPRHLVRRRGQEARLRCSPMKGHSHVYWYRQLPEEGLKFMVYLQKENIIDESGMPKERFSAEFPKEGPSILRIQQVVRGDSAAYFCASSPFVPRAVSDTQYFGPGTRLTVL.

V gene TRBV7-9 combines with J gene TRBJ1-1; tentative D call: TRBD1 (6 bases). V was shortened by 6 bases and J by 0 bases, with 11 bases between the two germline ends. CDR1 SEHNR and CDR2 FQNEAQ come from the germline V gene (reference sequence). CDR3 length: 14 amino acids. The CDR3: CASSRGGLNTEAFF. The DNA for the CDR3 is TGTGCCAGCAGTAGGGGGGGTCTGAACACTGAAGCTTTCTTT.

The chain is built from TRBV18 and TRBJ2-7; TRBD2 aligns across 8 bases. Germline loops: CDR1 KGHSH, CDR2 LQKENI. The J segment lost 3 bases and the V segment lost 3 bases, leaving 10 bases of the junction unmatched. The CDR3 contains 16 residues. The CDR3 nucleotides are TGTGCCAGCTCACCCCTTGAGGGGCGGGGGGACTACGAGCAGTACTTC. Amino acid sequence: CASSPLEGRGDYEQYF.

V is TRBV14 and J is TRBJ2-5; D not resolved. Germline-derived CDR1 and CDR2 are SGHDN and FVKESK. This CDR3 spans 14 amino acids. Trimming left V 1 base short and J 4 bases short, with 10 bases between. The chain's CDR3 is CASSQGARSETQYF. CDR3 nucleotides: TGTGCCAGCAGCCAAGGGGCCCGTTCAGAGACCCAGTACTTC.

This clone was counted a few times. The V gene is TRBV25-1, the J gene TRBJ1-3; D is unclear. The V gene lost 11 bases and the J gene lost 0 bases, with 11 bases spanning the gap. CDR3 length equals 13 residues. Germline CDR1 is MGHDK and CDR2 is SYGVNS. CDR3 in amino acids: CAVEHSSGNTIYF. In DNA form, the CDR3 reads TGTGCCGTCGAGCATAGCTCTGGAAACACCATATATTTT.

The chain joins TRBV10-3 to TRBJ2-1; possible D gene TRBD2, 5 bases. V dropped 2 bases and J dropped 7 bases, with 9 bases sitting between them. CDR3 size: 13 residues. The germline V gene has CDR1 ENHRY and CDR2 SYGVKD. The DNA of the CDR3 is TGTGCCATCAGTGAGGGCCGGGGTAATGAGCAGTTCTTC. It yields the protein CAISEGRGNEQFF.

V and J are TRBV5-4 and TRBJ2-2; 11 positions match TRBD1. Trimming at V came to 2 bases and at J to 6 bases, leaving 6 bases not matched to a gene. This CDR3 region has 16 residues. The germline gives CDR1 SGHNT, CDR2 YYREEE (reference sequence). The DNA of the CDR3 is TGTGCCAGCAGCTTCCCCGGGACAGGGGGGGCCGGGGAGCTGTTTTTT. Translation gives CASSFPGTGGAGELFF.

The chain employs TRBV5-4 and TRBJ1-2; 8 bases match TRBD1. The CDR3 consists of 14 residues. Germline-derived CDR1 and CDR2 are SGHNT and YYREEE (reference sequence). J was trimmed by 4 bases and V by 2 bases; bases with no gene match: 4. CDR3 nucleotides: TGTGCCAGCAGCTTTGTACAGGGGGGCTATGGCTACACCTTC. Its protein product is CASSFVQGGYGYTF.

This rearrangement joins TRBV5-1 to TRBJ2-1; 10 bases are a match to TRBD1. The CDR3 contains 16 residues. CDR1 is SGHRS, CDR2 YFSETQ, per germline. With V trimmed by 2 bases and J by 1 base, 3 bases remained unmatched. The CDR3 nucleotides read TGCGCCAGCAGCTTTAGACAGGGGGCTTCCTACAATGAGCAGTTCTTC. It encodes CASSFRQGASYNEQFF.

This sequence joins TRBV6-1 and TRBJ2-5; 10 bases line up with TRBD2. Trimming removed 6 bases from V and 4 bases from J; junction bases left unmatched: 5. This CDR3 region has 14 residues. Germline CDR1 is MNHNS and CDR2 is SASEGT. CDR3: CASSSGGAAETQYF. The CDR3 coding sequence is TGTGCCAGCAGCAGCGGGGGGGCCGCAGAGACCCAGTACTTC.

The V gene is TRBV18, the J gene TRBJ1-4, with D unclear. This CDR3 has 14 residues. The ends were cut back, 3 bases at V and 8 bases at J, with 13 bases in the middle. CDR1 is KGHSH and CDR2 is LQKENI in the germline V gene. CDR3 region: CASSPQPHGEKLFF. CDR3 DNA sequence: TGTGCCAGCTCACCCCAGCCGCACGGGGAAAAACTGTTTTTT.

The chain uses TRBV15 and TRBJ2-7; 13 nucleotides align to TRBD2. Per the germline V gene, CDR1 is LNHNV and CDR2 is YYDKDF (reference sequence). CDR3 length equals 15 residues. The trim removed 3 bases at V and 4 bases at J, leaving 3 bases unmatched. The chain's CDR3 is CATSRSTSGGYEQYF. The CDR3 nucleotides read TGTGCCACCAGCAGGTCGACTAGCGGGGGGTACGAGCAGTACTTC.